This T cell receptor (beta chain) appears in the sequencing data of a study of T cells after somatic rescue of genetic block. Clones were read by immunoSEQ multiplex PCR, and TCRdb kept only the in-frame ones, dropping some. The table shows around 70,000 clones, with 80% to 95% occurring only once. This CDR3 spans 11 amino acids. The germline V gene encodes CDR1 MNHEY and CDR2 SVGAGI. V was trimmed by 4 bases and J by 5 bases, leaving 5 bases between them. This TCR was sampled from a man aged 40-50 years. The chain is built from TRBV6-5 and TRBJ2-5, with D hard to call. Material: peripheral blood mononuclear cells (PBMCs). The CDR3 here is CASSSWETQYF. The CDR3, as DNA: TGTGCCAGCAGTTCCTGGGAGACCCAGTACTTC.